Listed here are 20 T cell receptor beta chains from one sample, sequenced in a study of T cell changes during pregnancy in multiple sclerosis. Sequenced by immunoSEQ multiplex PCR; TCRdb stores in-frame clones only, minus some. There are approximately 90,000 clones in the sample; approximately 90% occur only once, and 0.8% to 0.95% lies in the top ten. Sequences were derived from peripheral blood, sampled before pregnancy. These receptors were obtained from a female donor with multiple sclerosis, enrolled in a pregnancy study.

The CDR3 DNA reads TGTGCCAGCAGCTTAGGAGGGGGCAGGATCACCGGGGAGCTGTTTTTT. It yields the protein CASSLGGGRITGELFF. The gene calls are TRBV7-2 and TRBJ2-2; 7 nucleotides align to TRBD1. Germline CDR1 and CDR2: SGHTA and FQGNSA. The trim removed 1 base at V and 4 bases at J, leaving 6 bases unmatched. The CDR3 is made up of 16 amino acids.

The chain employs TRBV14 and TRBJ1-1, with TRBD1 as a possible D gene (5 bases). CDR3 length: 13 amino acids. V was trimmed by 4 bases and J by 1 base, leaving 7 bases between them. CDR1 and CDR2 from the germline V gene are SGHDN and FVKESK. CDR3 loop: CASSPTGNTEAFF. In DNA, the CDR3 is TGTGCCAGCAGCCCCACAGGGAACACTGAAGCTTTCTTT.

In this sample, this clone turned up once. The CDR3 DNA sequence: TGTGCCAGCAGACCGGGACAGACAAATTACGAGCAGTACTTC. Translation: CASRPGQTNYEQYF. The chain carries TRBV11-2 and TRBJ2-7; 7 bases are a match to TRBD1. CDR3 length equals 14 residues. J was trimmed by 4 bases and V by 6 bases; bases with no gene match: 9. Germline assignment: CDR1 SGHAT and CDR2 FQNNGV. The whole variable domain, remainder taken from reference TRBV11-2 and TRBJ2-7, is EAGVAQSPRYKIIEKRQSVAFWCNPISGHATLYWYQQILGQGPKLLIQFQNNGVVDDSQLPKDRFSAERLKGVDSTLKIQPAKLEDSAVYLCASRPGQTNYEQYFGPGTRLTVT.

The CDR3 nucleotides are TGTGCCAGCTCACCCGAGAGGGATCAGCCCCAGCATTTT. Translation: CASSPERDQPQHF. The chain recombines TRBV18 with TRBJ1-5; D is unresolved. This CDR3 has 13 residues. The germline V gene encodes CDR1 KGHSH and CDR2 LQKENI. The V and J ends lost 3 bases and 5 bases respectively, with 8 bases between them.

The CDR3 DNA reads TGTGCCAGCACCAAAAAGGGGAAGGGTGATGAGCAGTTCTTC. Its translation is CASTKKGKGDEQFF. The chain joins TRBV6-6 to TRBJ2-1; TRBD1 might be the D (5 bases). Germline V CDR1 and CDR2: MNHNY, SVGAGI (reference sequence). Deletions cut 7 bases from V and 8 bases from J, with 18 bases between. This CDR3 comprises 14 residues.

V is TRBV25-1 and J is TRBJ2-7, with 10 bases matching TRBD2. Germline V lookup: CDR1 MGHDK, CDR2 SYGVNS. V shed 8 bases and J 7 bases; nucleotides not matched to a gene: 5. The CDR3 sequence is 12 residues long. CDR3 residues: CASSRLAGEQYF. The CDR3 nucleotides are TGTGCCAGCTCCAGACTAGCGGGTGAGCAGTACTTC.

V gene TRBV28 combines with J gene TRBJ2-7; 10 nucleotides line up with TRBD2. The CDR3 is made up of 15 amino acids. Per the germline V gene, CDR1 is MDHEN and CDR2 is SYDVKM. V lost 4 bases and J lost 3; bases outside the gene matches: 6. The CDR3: CASSSSGGGLYEQYF. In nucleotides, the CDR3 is TGTGCCAGCAGTTCCAGCGGGGGGGGCCTCTACGAGCAGTACTTC.

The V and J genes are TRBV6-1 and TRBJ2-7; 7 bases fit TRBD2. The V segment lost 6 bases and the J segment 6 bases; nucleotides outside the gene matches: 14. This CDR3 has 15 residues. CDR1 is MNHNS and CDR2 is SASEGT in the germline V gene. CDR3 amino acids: CASSLREGITGEQYF. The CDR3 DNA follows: TGTGCCAGCAGCCTTAGGGAGGGAATAACCGGCGAGCAGTACTTC.

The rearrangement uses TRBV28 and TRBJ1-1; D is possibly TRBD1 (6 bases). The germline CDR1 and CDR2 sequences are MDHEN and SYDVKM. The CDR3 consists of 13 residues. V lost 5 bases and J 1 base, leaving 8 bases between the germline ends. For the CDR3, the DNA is TGTGCCAGCAGTAAGGACAGGAACACTGAAGCTTTCTTT. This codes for CASSKDRNTEAFF.

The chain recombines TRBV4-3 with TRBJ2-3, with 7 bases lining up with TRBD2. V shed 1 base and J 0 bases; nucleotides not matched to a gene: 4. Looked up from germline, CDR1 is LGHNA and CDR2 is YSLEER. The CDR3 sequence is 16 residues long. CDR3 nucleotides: TGCGCCAGCAGCCAAGGGGTTAGCGGGAGCACAGATACGCAGTATTTT. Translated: CASSQGVSGSTDTQYF.

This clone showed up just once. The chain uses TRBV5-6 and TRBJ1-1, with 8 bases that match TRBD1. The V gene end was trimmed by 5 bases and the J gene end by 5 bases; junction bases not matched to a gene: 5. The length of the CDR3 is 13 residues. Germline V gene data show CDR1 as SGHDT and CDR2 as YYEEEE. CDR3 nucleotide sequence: TGTGCCAGCAGTTTTACAGGGGGGACTGAAGCTTTCTTT. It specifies CASSFTGGTEAFF.

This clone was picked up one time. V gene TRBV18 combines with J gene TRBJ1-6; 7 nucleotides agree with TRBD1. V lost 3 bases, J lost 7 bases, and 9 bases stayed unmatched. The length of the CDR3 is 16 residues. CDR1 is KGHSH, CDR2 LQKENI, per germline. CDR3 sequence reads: CASSPVPGTANSPLHF. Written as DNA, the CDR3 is TGTGCCAGCTCACCTGTACCCGGGACAGCAAATTCACCCCTCCACTTT. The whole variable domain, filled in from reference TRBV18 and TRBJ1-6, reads NAGVMQNPRHLVRRRGQEARLRCSPMKGHSHVYWYRQLPEEGLKFMVYLQKENIIDESGMPKERFSAEFPKEGPSILRIQQVVRGDSAAYFCASSPVPGTANSPLHFGNGTRLTVT.

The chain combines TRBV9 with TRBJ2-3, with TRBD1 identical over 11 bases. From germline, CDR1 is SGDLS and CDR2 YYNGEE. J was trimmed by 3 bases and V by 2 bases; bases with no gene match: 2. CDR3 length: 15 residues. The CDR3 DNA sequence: TGTGCCAGCAGCGTGGGACAGGGGGAAACAGATACGCAGTATTTT. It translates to CASSVGQGETDTQYF. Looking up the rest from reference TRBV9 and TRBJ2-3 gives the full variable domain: DSGVTQTPKHLITATGQRVTLRCSPRSGDLSVYWYQQSLDQGLQFLIQYYNGEERAKGNILERFSAQQFPDLHSELNLSSLELGDSALYFCASSVGQGETDTQYFGPGTRLTVL.

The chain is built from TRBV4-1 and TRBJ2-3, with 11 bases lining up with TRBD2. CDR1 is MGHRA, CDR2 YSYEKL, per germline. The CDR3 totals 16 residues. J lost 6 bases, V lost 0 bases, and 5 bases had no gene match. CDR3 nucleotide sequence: TGCGCCAGCAGCCAAGATGAAGTAGCGGGAGGGGATACGCAGTATTTT. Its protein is CASSQDEVAGGDTQYF.

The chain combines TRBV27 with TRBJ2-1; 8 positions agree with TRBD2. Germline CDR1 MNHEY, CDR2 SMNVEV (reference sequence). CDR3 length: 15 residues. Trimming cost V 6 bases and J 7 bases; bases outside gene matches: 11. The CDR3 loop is CASSLSGNSGNEQFF. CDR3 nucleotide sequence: TGTGCCAGCAGCCTTAGCGGGAACTCTGGGAATGAGCAGTTCTTC.

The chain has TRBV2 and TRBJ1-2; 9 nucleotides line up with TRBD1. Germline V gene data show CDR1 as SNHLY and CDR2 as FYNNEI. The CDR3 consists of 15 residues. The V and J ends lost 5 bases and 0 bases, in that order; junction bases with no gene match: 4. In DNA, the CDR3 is TGTGCCAGCAGTCAACAGGGGGCCGCTAACTATGGCTACACCTTC. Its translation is CASSQQGAANYGYTF.

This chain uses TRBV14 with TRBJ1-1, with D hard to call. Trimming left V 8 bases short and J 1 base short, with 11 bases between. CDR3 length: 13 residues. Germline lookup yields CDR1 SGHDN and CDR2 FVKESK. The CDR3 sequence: CASSHRGNTEAFF. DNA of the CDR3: TGTGCCAGCTCTCATCGAGGGAACACTGAAGCTTTCTTT.

CDR3 bases: TGTGCCAGCAGCGTCGACAGGGGGAGGAAACTGTTTTTT. Amino acids: CASSVDRGRKLFF. The chain links TRBV7-8 to TRBJ1-4; 9 bases are shared with TRBD1. CDR1 is SGHVS and CDR2 is FQNEAQ in the germline V gene. This CDR3 spans 13 amino acids. With 5 bases clipped from V and 11 bases from J, the junction kept 6 bases outside the gene matches. The whole variable domain, remainder taken from reference TRBV7-8 and TRBJ1-4, is GAGVSQSPRYKVAKRGQDVALRCDPISGHVSLFWYQQALGQGPEFLTYFQNEAQLDKSGLPSDRFFAERPEGSVSTLKIQRTQQEDSAVYLCASSVDRGRKLFFGSGTQLSVL.

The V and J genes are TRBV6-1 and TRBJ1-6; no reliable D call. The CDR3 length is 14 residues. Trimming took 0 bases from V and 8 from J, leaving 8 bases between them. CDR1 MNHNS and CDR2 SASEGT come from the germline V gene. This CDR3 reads CASSEARRDSPLHF. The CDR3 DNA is TGTGCCAGCAGTGAAGCTCGGAGGGATTCACCCCTCCACTTT.

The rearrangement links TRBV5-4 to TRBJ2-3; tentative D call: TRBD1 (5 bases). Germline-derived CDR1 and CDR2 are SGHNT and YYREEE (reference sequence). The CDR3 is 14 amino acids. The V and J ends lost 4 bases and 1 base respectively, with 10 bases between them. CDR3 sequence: CASSPRQRTDTQYF. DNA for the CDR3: TGTGCCAGCAGCCCCCGACAGCGCACAGATACGCAGTATTTT. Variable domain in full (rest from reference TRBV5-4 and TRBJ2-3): ETGVTQSPTHLIKTRGQQVTLRCSSQSGHNTVSWYQQALGQGPQFIFQYYREEENGRGNFPPRFSGLQFPNYSSELNVNALELDDSALYLCASSPRQRTDTQYFGPGTRLTVL.